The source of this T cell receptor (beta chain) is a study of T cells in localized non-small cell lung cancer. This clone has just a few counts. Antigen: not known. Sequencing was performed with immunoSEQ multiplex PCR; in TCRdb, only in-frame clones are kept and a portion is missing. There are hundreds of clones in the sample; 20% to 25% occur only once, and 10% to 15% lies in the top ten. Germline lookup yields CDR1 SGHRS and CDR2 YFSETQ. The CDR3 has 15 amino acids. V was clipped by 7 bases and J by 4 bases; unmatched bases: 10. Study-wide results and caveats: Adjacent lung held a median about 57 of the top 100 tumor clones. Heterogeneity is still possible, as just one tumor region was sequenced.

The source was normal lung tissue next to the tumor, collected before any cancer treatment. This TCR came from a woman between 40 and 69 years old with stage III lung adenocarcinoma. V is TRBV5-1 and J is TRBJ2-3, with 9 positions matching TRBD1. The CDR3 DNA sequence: TGCGCCAGCGGCACGGGACAGGGAGGCCCAGATACGCAGTATTTT. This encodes CASGTGQGGPDTQYF.